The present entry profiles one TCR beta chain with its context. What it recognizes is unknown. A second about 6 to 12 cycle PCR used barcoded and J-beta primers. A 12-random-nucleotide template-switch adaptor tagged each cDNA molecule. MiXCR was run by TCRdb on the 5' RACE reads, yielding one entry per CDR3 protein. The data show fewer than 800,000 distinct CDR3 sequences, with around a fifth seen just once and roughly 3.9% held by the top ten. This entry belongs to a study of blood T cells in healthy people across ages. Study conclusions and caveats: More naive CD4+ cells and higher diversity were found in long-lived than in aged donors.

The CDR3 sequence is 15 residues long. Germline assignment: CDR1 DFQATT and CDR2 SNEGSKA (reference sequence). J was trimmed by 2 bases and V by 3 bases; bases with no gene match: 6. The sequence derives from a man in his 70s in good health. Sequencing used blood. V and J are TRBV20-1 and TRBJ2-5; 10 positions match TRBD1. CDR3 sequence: CSASTGTGVQETQYF. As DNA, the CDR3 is TGCAGTGCTAGCACCGGGACAGGGGTACAAGAGACCCAGTACTTC.